This TCR beta chain comes out of a study of breast tumors, draining lymph nodes, adjacent tissues. This clonotype occurred a few times. A much larger clone lies one base from this, so it may be a read error. TCRdb called the multiplex PCR reads again in MiXCR, with one record for every CDR3 protein. The sample includes 66,000 or so distinct CDR3 sequences, around two fifths of them seen just once. J gave up 1 base and V 4 bases, and 18 bases lay outside the gene matches. CDR3 size: 19 residues. Germline CDR1 SGHKS, CDR2 YYEKEE (reference sequence). Sequencing used breast tumor tissue. The V gene is TRBV5-5, the J gene TRBJ2-3; 7 nucleotides line up with TRBD1. The TCR was taken from a female donor with breast cancer. Some clones in this sample may be carry-over from other donors' samples. The CDR3 protein is CASSQIFRGQGVGTDTQYF. The CDR3, as DNA: TGTGCCAGCAGCCAAATCTTCCGAGGGCAGGGGGTCGGCACAGATACGCAGTATTTT.